The next 30 T cell receptor beta chains were all read from a single sample in a study of blood T cell repertoires in COVID-19. Assay: immunoSEQ multiplex PCR; the TCRdb copy retains only in-frame clones and omits some. The repertoire consists of roughly 230,000 clones, with around four fifths occurring once and the leading ten covering approximately 9%. The sample consisted of peripheral blood. The receptors were sampled from a middle-aged man with active or convalescent COVID-19.

The chain joins TRBV6-5 to TRBJ2-7, with a weak D call TRBD1 (5 bases). The CDR3 sequence is 13 residues long. Germline V gene data show CDR1 as MNHEY and CDR2 as SVGAGI. V lost 2 bases, J lost 1 base, and 6 bases lay in between. This CDR3 is CASSYAGSYEQYF. In DNA form, the CDR3 reads TGTGCCAGCAGTTACGCAGGGTCCTACGAGCAGTACTTC.

V is TRBV5-8 and J is TRBJ2-7, with 8 nucleotides matching TRBD2. This CDR3 contains 17 residues. The junction had 16 bases not matched to a gene; V was cut back by 5 bases and J by 3 bases. CDR1 is SGHTS, CDR2 YDEGEE, per germline. Here the CDR3 reads CASSLPGGGINYYEQYF. Here the CDR3 DNA reads TGTGCCAGCAGTCTCCCCGGGGGGGGAATAAATTACTACGAGCAGTACTTC.

J is TRBJ1-1 and V is TRBV6-2 or TRBV6-3, with TRBD1 as a possible D gene (5 bases). The V end was cut by 2 bases, the J end by 5 bases, with 12 bases between. The CDR3 spans 14 residues. Germline loops: CDR1 MNHEY, CDR2 SVGEGT. The CDR3 region is CASSYRTPGTEAFF. CDR3 nucleotide sequence: TGTGCCAGCAGTTACCGCACCCCAGGGACTGAAGCTTTCTTT.

This rearrangement joins TRBV5-1 to TRBJ2-1; a possible D gene is TRBD2 (5 bases). CDR3 size: 13 residues. CDR1 is SGHRS and CDR2 is YFSETQ in the germline V gene. Trimming removed 6 bases at V and 6 bases at J, with 13 bases between. The CDR3 DNA reads as TGCGCCAGCAATTACGAGAGGGCCAATGAGCAGTTCTTC. Its protein is CASNYERANEQFF.

The chain has TRBV6-6 and TRBJ2-2; TRBD1 might be the D (6 bases). Germline loops: CDR1 MNHNY, CDR2 SVGAGI (reference sequence). V dropped 10 bases and J dropped 4 bases, with 13 bases sitting between them. CDR3 length: 13 residues. DNA for the CDR3: TGTGCCATTAACAGGGAGTCCACCGGGGAGCTGTTTTTT. This gives the protein CAINRESTGELFF.

The chain couples TRBV6-6 to TRBJ1-5, with 8 bases that match TRBD1. The CDR3 runs to 14 residues. The V gene end was trimmed by 7 bases and the J gene end by 7 bases; junction bases not matched to a gene: 9. Germline CDR1 and CDR2: MNHNY and SVGAGI (reference sequence). DNA for the CDR3: TGTGCCAGCAACCTCGGACAGGGCTGGCAGCCCCAGCATTTT. This translates into CASNLGQGWQPQHF.

CDR3 coding DNA: TGTGCCAGCAGTTTGCAGTACAATCAGCCCCAGCATTTT. This gives the protein CASSLQYNQPQHF. This chain connects TRBV12-3 or TRBV12-4 to TRBJ1-5; no clear D gene. This CDR3 comprises 13 residues. The V gene lost 3 bases and the J gene lost 3 bases, with 6 bases spanning the gap.

This clone was counted once. J is TRBJ1-2 and V is TRBV19, with D possibly being TRBD1 (6 bases). Trimming shortened V by 5 bases and J by 4 bases, and 14 bases separated the two germline ends. Germline V gene sequence: CDR1 LNHDA, CDR2 SQIVND (reference sequence). CDR3 length: 14 amino acids. The CDR3 region is CASSPRGSPYGYTF. The DNA for the CDR3 is TGTGCCAGTAGTCCAAGGGGGAGTCCCTATGGCTACACCTTC.

The rearrangement links TRBV18 to TRBJ2-1; TRBD1 aligns across 10 bases. The CDR3 consists of 15 residues. The V gene's germline CDR1 is KGHSH and CDR2 LQKENI. The V and J ends lost 6 bases and 8 bases, in that order; junction bases with no gene match: 10. The CDR3 coding sequence is TGTGCCAGCTCTCGAACCACGGGACAGGGGTATGAGCAGTTCTTC. It yields the protein CASSRTTGQGYEQFF.

This chain joins TRBV6-2 or TRBV6-3 and TRBJ2-7, with no clear D. The length of the CDR3 is 16 residues. Between the trimmed V and J ends, which lost 5 bases and 0 bases, there was a span of 17 bases. Germline CDR1 reads MNHEY; CDR2 reads SVGEGT. CDR3 nucleotides: TGTGCCAGCAGTCCGCTGGGCGACAAAAGCTCCTACGAGCAGTACTTC. It specifies CASSPLGDKSSYEQYF.

The count of this clone is one. The chain joins TRBV7-3 to TRBJ2-2; 7 bases align to TRBD2. Germline V gives CDR1 SGHTA, CDR2 FQGTGA. The CDR3 is 16 residues long. V was pared by 4 bases and J by 5 bases, with 10 bases of the junction left unmatched. CDR3 region: CASSYLSGVETGELFF. CDR3 nucleotide sequence: TGTGCCAGCAGCTACCTAAGCGGGGTGGAAACCGGGGAGCTGTTTTTT.

This rearrangement joins TRBV28 to TRBJ1-2, with D perhaps matching TRBD1 (5 bases). In germline, CDR1 is MDHEN, CDR2 SYDVKM. The V end was cut by 6 bases, the J end by 0 bases, with 11 bases between. The CDR3 covers 14 residues. The CDR3 spells CASRTPTANYGYTF. CDR3 nucleotides: TGTGCCAGCAGGACCCCGACAGCTAACTATGGCTACACCTTC.

The V and J genes are TRBV7-8 and TRBJ1-1, with a possible D match to TRBD1 (5 bases). Trimming left V 1 base short and J 6 bases short, with 9 bases between. This CDR3 contains 13 residues. The germline gives CDR1 SGHVS, CDR2 FQNEAQ. The CDR3 loop is CASSLGDYPEAFF. In DNA, the CDR3 is TGTGCCAGCAGCTTAGGGGACTACCCTGAAGCTTTCTTT.

This chain uses TRBV7-9 with TRBJ2-1; D may be TRBD1 (5 bases). Looked up from germline, CDR1 is SEHNR and CDR2 is FQNEAQ (reference sequence). The CDR3 totals 14 residues. Trimming left V 4 bases short and J 7 bases short, with 14 bases between. Here the CDR3 DNA reads TGTGCCAGCAGCTCCGAGGCAGGGCGAAATGAGCAGTTCTTC. It specifies CASSSEAGRNEQFF.

The chain carries TRBV28 and TRBJ1-1; D not resolved. Germline CDR1 is MDHEN and CDR2 is SYDVKM. The CDR3 has 14 amino acids. Trimming shortened V by 7 bases and J by 9 bases, and 21 bases separated the two germline ends. The CDR3 DNA reads TGTGCCAGCAAACGAGCTCCGGGTGCCCTGAAAGCTTTCTTT. Translating it yields CASKRAPGALKAFF.

This chain joins TRBV19 and TRBJ2-5, with 9 positions matching TRBD1. The V gene's germline CDR1 is LNHDA and CDR2 SQIVND (reference sequence). V trimming: 6 bases; J trimming: 5 bases; junction bases outside the gene matches: 10. CDR3 length: 15 residues. CDR3 residues: CASRDRQGGAETQYF. The CDR3 nucleotides read TGTGCCAGTAGGGACCGACAGGGGGGGGCGGAGACCCAGTACTTC.

The V gene is TRBV3-1 (or the pseudogene TRBV3-2), the J gene TRBJ1-1; D possibly corresponds to TRBD1 (6 bases). Germline lookup yields CDR1 LGHDT and CDR2 YNNKEL (reference sequence). Between the trimmed V and J ends, which lost 1 base and 3 bases, there was a span of 9 bases. The CDR3 runs 14 residues. CDR3 protein: CASSQGGGHTEAFF. CDR3 DNA sequence: TGTGCCAGCAGCCAAGGGGGGGGCCACACTGAAGCTTTCTTT.

This clone was seen only a few times. The chain links TRBV12-5 to TRBJ1-2; D not resolved. The V and J ends lost 0 bases and 7 bases respectively, with 9 bases between them. Germline V gene data show CDR1 as LGHNT and CDR2 as FRNRAP. This CDR3 contains 13 residues. The CDR3 protein is CASGLVVPGGYTF. In nucleotides, the CDR3 is TGTGCTAGTGGTTTGGTAGTCCCGGGTGGCTACACCTTC.

The chain recombines TRBV4-3 with TRBJ2-3; 10 bases fit TRBD2. The junction had 12 bases not matched to a gene; V was cut back by 3 bases and J by 6 bases. Germline CDR1 LGHNA, CDR2 YSLEER. The CDR3 sequence is 17 residues long. CDR3 bases: TGCGCCAGCAGCCAGGACTATAGCGGGGGGTTTGCGGATACGCAGTATTTT. Translating it yields CASSQDYSGGFADTQYF.

This clone was seen just once. CDR3 amino acids: CASSFSPLNTEAFF. CDR3 sequence (DNA): TGTGCCAGCAGCTTTTCCCCCCTAAACACTGAAGCTTTCTTT. This chain uses TRBV5-4 with TRBJ1-1; D is uncertain. CDR1 and CDR2 (germline): SGHNT, YYREEE (reference sequence). The germline V and J ends were trimmed by 2 bases and 2 bases, with 10 bases remaining between them. CDR3 length: 14 residues.

The rearrangement joins TRBV16 to TRBJ1-4; the D gene is possibly TRBD1 (5 bases). CDR3 size: 19 residues. Germline assignment: CDR1 KGHSY and CDR2 FQNENV. V lost 2 bases and J lost 0, with 19 bases in between. In DNA form, the CDR3 reads TGTGCCAGCAGCCAAAAGGGGAGGGTCCACCCCTCAACTAATGAAAAACTGTTTTTT. It translates to CASSQKGRVHPSTNEKLFF. Full variable domain (rest looked up from reference TRBV16 and TRBJ1-4): GEEVAQTPKHLVRGEGQKAKLYCAPIKGHSYVFWYQQVLKNEFKFLISFQNENVFDETGMPKERFSAKCLPNSPCSLEIQATKLEDSAVYFCASSQKGRVHPSTNEKLFFGSGTQLSVL.

The chain carries TRBV7-2 and TRBJ1-2; D is perhaps TRBD1 (5 bases). Germline CDR1 is SGHTA and CDR2 is FQGNSA. The CDR3 loop spans 17 amino acids. The ends were cut back, 0 bases at V and 4 bases at J, with 18 bases in the middle. Here the CDR3 reads CASSLALDTAGGYGYTF. As DNA, the CDR3 is TGTGCCAGCAGCTTAGCGTTAGATACTGCGGGGGGCTATGGCTACACCTTC.

V usage is TRBV5-8 and J usage is TRBJ2-3; D gene ambiguous. V was cut by 0 bases and J by 1 base, with 6 bases left in between. Per the germline V gene, CDR1 is SGHTS and CDR2 is YDEGEE. This CDR3 has 14 residues. CDR3 sequence (DNA): TGTGCCAGCAGCTTGGGGAGAGGCACAGATACGCAGTATTTT. It is translated as CASSLGRGTDTQYF.

This clone was observed a single time. This chain connects TRBV6-2 or TRBV6-3 to TRBJ2-5, with 10 bases lining up with TRBD1. The germline V gene encodes CDR1 MNHEY and CDR2 SVGEGT. CDR3 length: 15 residues. The V segment lost 2 bases and the J segment 4 bases; nucleotides outside the gene matches: 4. This CDR3 reads CASSYGDRGVETQYF. The DNA for the CDR3 is TGTGCCAGCAGTTACGGGGACAGGGGAGTAGAGACCCAGTACTTC.

J is TRBJ2-1 and V is TRBV7-2; tentatively, D is TRBD1 (5 bases). CDR1 SGHTA and CDR2 FQGNSA come from the germline V gene. The V end lost 1 base, the J end lost 4 bases, and 17 bases lay between the germline ends. The length of the CDR3 is 17 residues. CDR3 in amino acids: CASSLGLIGAGYNEQFF. As DNA, the CDR3 is TGTGCCAGCAGCTTAGGGTTGATAGGGGCCGGGTACAATGAGCAGTTCTTC.

The chain joins TRBV7-7 to TRBJ1-5, with 9 nucleotides matching TRBD1. The CDR3 sequence is 13 residues long. CDR1 and CDR2 from the germline V gene are SSHAT and FNYEAQ (reference sequence). The CDR3 DNA sequence: TGTGCTAGGGGACAGGGTGAAAATCAGCCCCAGCATTTT. Its protein product is CARGQGENQPQHF.

V gene TRBV28 combines with J gene TRBJ1-2; 7 positions match TRBD1. V dropped 8 bases and J dropped 5; count of bases not matched to a gene: 14. Germline loops: CDR1 MDHEN, CDR2 SYDVKM. CDR3 length: 15 residues. The CDR3 loop reads CASSGGDPGGYGYTF. CDR3 in DNA: TGTGCCAGCTCTGGCGGGGACCCAGGGGGATATGGCTACACCTTC.

The V call is TRBV19, the J call TRBJ1-1; unclear D gene. Germline CDR1 LNHDA, CDR2 SQIVND (reference sequence). This CDR3 is built from 14 residues. Trimming removed 4 bases at V and 5 bases at J, with 14 bases between. In DNA, the CDR3 is TGTGCCAGTAGTACCAGCGGGAGAGGAACTGAAGCTTTCTTT. Translation gives CASSTSGRGTEAFF. The full variable domain, with the rest looked up from reference TRBV19 and TRBJ1-1, is DGGITQSPKYLFRKEGQNVTLSCEQNLNHDAMYWYRQDPGQGLRLIYYSQIVNDFQKGDIAEGYSVSREKKESFPLTVTSAQKNPTAFYLCASSTSGRGTEAFFGQGTRLTVV.

The chain recombines TRBV7-9 with TRBJ2-2; D is unresolved. Germline lookup yields CDR1 SEHNR and CDR2 FQNEAQ (reference sequence). The length of the CDR3 is 12 residues. Trimming removed 5 bases at V and 4 bases at J, with 5 bases between. CDR3 protein: CASSIITGELFF. In nucleotides, the CDR3 is TGTGCCAGCAGCATCATCACCGGGGAGCTGTTTTTT.

V gene TRBV4-3 combines with J gene TRBJ2-2, with a weak D call TRBD1 (5 bases). Germline CDR1 reads LGHNA; CDR2 reads YSLEER. This CDR3 contains 17 residues. Trimming took 2 bases from V and 1 from J, leaving 14 bases between them. As DNA, the CDR3 is TGCGCCAGCAGCCAACAACCCCCCGACAGGAACACCGGGGAGCTGTTTTTT. Amino acid sequence: CASSQQPPDRNTGELFF.